This TCR beta chain derives from a study of blood T cell repertoires in COVID-19. Study overall: Sites across the United States, Italy and Spain contributed samples from acute and convalescent COVID-19. T cells, B-cell-depleted T cells, or PBMCs provided the cDNA or gDNA that served as material.

This CDR3 spans 15 amino acids. Looked up from germline, CDR1 is KGHDR and CDR2 is SFDVKD. V lost 2 bases and J lost 4, with 14 bases in between. Original methodology: Estimates of nucleated cell counts were drawn from the amplification of reference gene primers. Profiled with immunoSEQ multiplex PCR; TCRdb holds only in-frame clones, not every one. That table gives V, J and clone size, and the DNA gave D and trimming. This sample has 180,000 or so clones, with around 85% found just once. Only a few counts were recorded for this clone. The sample comprised peripheral blood. The chain combines TRBV24-1 with TRBJ2-7; a possible D gene is TRBD2 (7 bases). The TCR comes from a man aged 60 to 69 with acute or convalescent COVID-19. The CDR3 reads CATSDSRGGGYEQYF. The CDR3 bases are TGTGCCACCAGTGATTCCCGGGGAGGGGGATACGAGCAGTACTTC.